The present T cell receptor beta chain was sequenced within a study of neurological immune-mediated disorders. Overall study results and limits: Falling below healthy controls, multiple sclerosis showed the least TCR clonal expansion, while HTLV-1-associated myelopathy showed the most. The absence of any CDR3 amino acid sequence shared by expanded clones across subjects suggests that repertoires were private in all groups.

Each CDR3 protein gets one entry after TCRdb re-called the 5' RACE reads with MiXCR. The repertoire consists of around 25,000 distinct CDR3 sequences, with approximately 13% occurring once and the leading ten covering approximately 14%. This clonotype has a count of ten or more. The antigen is unknown. Where libraries were unsorted, they were derived from 2 million PBMCs stored at -80 degrees C. Sequenced input: PBMCs. The TCR comes from a woman aged 55-70 years with HTLV-1-associated myelopathy (HAM/TSP).

CDR3 sequence (DNA): TGTGCCAGCAGCAGCGGGTGGGGTGAAGCTTTCTTT. Translating gives CASSSGWGEAFF. The rearrangement links TRBV9 to TRBJ1-1; D is unclear. The length of the CDR3 is 12 residues. The V end lost 4 bases, the J end lost 7 bases, and 11 bases lay between the germline ends. Germline CDR1 and CDR2: SGDLS and YYNGEE.